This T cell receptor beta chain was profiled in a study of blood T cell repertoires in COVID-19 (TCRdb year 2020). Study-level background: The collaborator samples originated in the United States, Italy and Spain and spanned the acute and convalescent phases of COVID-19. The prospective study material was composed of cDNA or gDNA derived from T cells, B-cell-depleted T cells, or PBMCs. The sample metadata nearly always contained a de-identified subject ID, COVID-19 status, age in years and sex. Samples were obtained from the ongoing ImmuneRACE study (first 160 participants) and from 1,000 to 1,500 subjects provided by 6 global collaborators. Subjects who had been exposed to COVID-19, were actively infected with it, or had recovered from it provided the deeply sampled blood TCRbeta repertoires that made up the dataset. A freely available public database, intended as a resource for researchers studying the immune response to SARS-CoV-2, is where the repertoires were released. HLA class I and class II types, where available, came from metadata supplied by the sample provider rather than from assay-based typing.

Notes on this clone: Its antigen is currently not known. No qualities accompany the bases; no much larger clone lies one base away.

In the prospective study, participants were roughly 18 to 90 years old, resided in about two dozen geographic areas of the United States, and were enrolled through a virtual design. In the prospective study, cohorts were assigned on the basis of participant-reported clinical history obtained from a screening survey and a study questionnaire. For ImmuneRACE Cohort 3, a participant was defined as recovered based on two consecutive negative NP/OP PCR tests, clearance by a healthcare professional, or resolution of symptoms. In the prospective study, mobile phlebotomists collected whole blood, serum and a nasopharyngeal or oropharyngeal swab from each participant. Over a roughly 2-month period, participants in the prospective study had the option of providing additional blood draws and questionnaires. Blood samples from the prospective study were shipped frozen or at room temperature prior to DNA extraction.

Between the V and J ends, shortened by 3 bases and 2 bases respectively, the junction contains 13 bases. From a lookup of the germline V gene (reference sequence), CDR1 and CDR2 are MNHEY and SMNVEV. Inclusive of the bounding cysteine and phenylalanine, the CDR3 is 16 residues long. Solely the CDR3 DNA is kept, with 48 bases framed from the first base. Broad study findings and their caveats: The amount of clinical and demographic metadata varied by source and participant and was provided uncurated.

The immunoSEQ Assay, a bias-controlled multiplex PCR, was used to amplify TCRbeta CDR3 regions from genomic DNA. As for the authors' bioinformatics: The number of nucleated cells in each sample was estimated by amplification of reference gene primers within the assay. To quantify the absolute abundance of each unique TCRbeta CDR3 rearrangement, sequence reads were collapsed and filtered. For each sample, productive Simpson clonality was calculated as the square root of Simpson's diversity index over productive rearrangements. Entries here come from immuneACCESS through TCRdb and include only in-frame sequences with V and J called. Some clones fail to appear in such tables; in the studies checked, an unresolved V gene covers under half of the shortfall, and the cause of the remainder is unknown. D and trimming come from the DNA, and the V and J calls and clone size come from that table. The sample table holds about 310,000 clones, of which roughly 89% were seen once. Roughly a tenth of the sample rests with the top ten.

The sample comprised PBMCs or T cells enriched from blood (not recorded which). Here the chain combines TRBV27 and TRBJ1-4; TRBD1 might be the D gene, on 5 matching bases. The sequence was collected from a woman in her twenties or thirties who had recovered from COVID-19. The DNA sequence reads TGTGCCAGCAGTTTCTGGGGGGGAGGGACTAATGAAAAACTGTTTTTT. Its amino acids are CASSFWGGGTNEKLFF.